A single sample is the source of the 28 T cell receptor beta chains below, sequenced in a study of post-analysis software for immune sequencing data. Study results and limitations: In patients, roughly five TRBV segments were more frequent than in controls, with TRBV5-6, TRBV5-1 and TRBV20-1 among them.

Unique molecular identifiers were carried by the TCR beta cDNA libraries. MiXCR, applied by TCRdb to the PCR reads, yields one record per CDR3 protein. The repertoire holds approximately 260,000 distinct CDR3 sequences, with 35% to 40% as singletons. What these receptors recognize is not known. Sequencing was carried out using blood. The receptors come from a girl between 10 and 17 years old with multiple sclerosis.

The chain joins TRBV14 to TRBJ1-5; D possibly corresponds to TRBD1 (5 bases). The length of the CDR3 is 14 residues. V was clipped by 4 bases and J by 0 bases, with 7 bases between them. Germline V gene data show CDR1 as SGHDN and CDR2 as FVKESK. DNA of the CDR3: TGTGCCAGCAGCCGGGACGTTAGCAATCAGCCCCAGCATTTT. It is translated as CASSRDVSNQPQHF.

As to this clonotype: Possible read error: a much larger clone is one base away. V gene TRBV18 combines with J gene TRBJ2-1, with D tentatively TRBD1 or TRBD2 (5 bases each). Germline values: CDR1 KGHSH, CDR2 LQKENI. V shed 8 bases and J shed 4 bases, with 9 bases lying between them. This CDR3 is built from 12 residues. CDR3 DNA sequence: TGTGCCAGCCCTGAGGGGTACAATGAGCAGTTCTTC. Amino acids: CASPEGYNEQFF.

On this clonotype itself: A read error may explain this, as a much larger clone is one base away. CDR3 sequence: CASSRSPLADNEQYF. The CDR3 bases are TGCGCCAGCAGCCGGTCCCCACTAGCGGACAATGAGCAGTACTTC. The chain uses TRBV4-1 and TRBJ2-5, with TRBD2 matching over 8 bases. This CDR3 has 15 amino acids. Germline V gene lookup returns CDR1 MGHRA and CDR2 YSYEKL. V gave up 4 bases and J gave up 11 bases; unmatched junction bases: 15.

This clonotype was recorded at least ten times. The CDR3 DNA reads TGCAGCGTTGAATGGAGGGGCGGCTACACCTTC. Its protein product is CSVEWRGGYTF. This chain joins TRBV29-1 and TRBJ1-2; a weak D match, TRBD1 (5 bases). V shed 2 bases and J shed 8 bases, with 9 bases lying between them. Germline assignment: CDR1 SQVTM and CDR2 ANQGSEA. This CDR3 has 11 amino acids.

This chain uses TRBV28 with TRBJ2-3; 8 bases map to TRBD1. The CDR3 length is 18 residues. Germline V CDR1 and CDR2: MDHEN, SYDVKM. The trim removed 1 base at V and 2 bases at J, leaving 11 bases unmatched. The CDR3 spells CASSLLTHGTGYTDTQYF. The CDR3 bases are TGTGCCAGCAGTTTATTGACGCACGGGACAGGCTACACAGATACGCAGTATTTT.

As for this clonotype: This sequence may be a read error, since a much larger clone differs from it by one base. The genes are TRBV9 and TRBJ2-4; weak D call: TRBD1 (5 bases). The CDR3 runs 14 residues. CDR1 is SGDLS and CDR2 is YYNGEE in the germline V gene. The CDR3 is CASSEGVAKSIQYF. DNA of the CDR3: TGTGCCAGTAGTGAAGGGGTGGCCAAAAGCATTCAGTACTTC.

The chain couples TRBV29-1 to TRBJ1-3; D uncertain. V was clipped by 5 bases and J by 0 bases, with 8 bases between them. The CDR3 totals 13 residues. Per germline, CDR1 SQVTM and CDR2 ANQGSEA. The CDR3 DNA reads TGCAGCGTTTCACGTTTCTCTGGAAACACCATATATTTT. Encoded protein: CSVSRFSGNTIYF.

The chain carries TRBV1 and TRBJ1-5. TRBV1 is marked as a pseudogene. The CDR3 runs to 19 residues. CDR3 protein: CTSSQNILIVGGVNQPQHF. For the CDR3, the DNA is TGCACCAGCAGCCAAAATATACTAATAGTTGGAGGGGTTAATCAGCCCCAGCATTTT.

This clonotype was recorded at least ten times. CDR3 residues: CASSGDRAYGYTF. The CDR3 DNA is TGTGCCAGCAGCGGAGACAGGGCCTATGGCTACACCTTC. This sequence joins TRBV9 and TRBJ1-2; 7 nucleotides align to TRBD1. The CDR3 is 13 residues long. Losses at the gene ends were 3 bases for V and 4 bases for J; bases not matched to a gene: 3. Germline V gene sequence: CDR1 SGDLS, CDR2 YYNGEE.

About this clonotype: A junction end diverges from the germline sequence, so it may reflect a read error. The rearrangement links TRBV20-1 to TRBJ2-1, with 8 bases lining up with TRBD2. Germline V gene sequence: CDR1 DFQATT, CDR2 SNEGSKA (reference sequence). The CDR3 extends over 12 amino acids. CDR3 residues: CGASGHADEQFF. In nucleotides, the CDR3 is TGCGGTGCTAGCGGGCACGCGGATGAGCAGTTCTTC.

This clonotype has at least ten counts. The chain recombines TRBV20-1 with TRBJ2-4, with a weak D call TRBD2 (6 bases). Germline V gives CDR1 DFQATT, CDR2 SNEGSKA (reference sequence). The CDR3 is made up of 14 amino acids. V lost 6 bases and J 0 bases, leaving 12 bases between the germline ends. In DNA form, the CDR3 reads TGCAGTGCACTGACGGGAGTAGCCAAAAACATTCAGTACTTC. As protein: CSALTGVAKNIQYF.

The table lists this clonotype with many counts. The gene calls are TRBV12-3 or TRBV12-4 and TRBJ1-5; TRBD1 might be the D (6 bases). This CDR3 spans 15 amino acids. V gave up 5 bases and J gave up 7 bases, with 18 bases separating them. CDR3 DNA sequence: TGTGCCAGCAGTAAGGTACAGGGAGGAAAACAGCCCCAGCATTTT. It is translated as CASSKVQGGKQPQHF.

Comment on this clonotype: One end of the junction varies from germline; a read error may be responsible. The chain links TRBV7-2 to TRBJ2-4; D is perhaps TRBD1 (5 bases). The CDR3 is 17 amino acids. Germline CDR1 and CDR2: SGHTA and FQGNSA. Here the CDR3 reads CVSSLVPAGIPKNIQYF. CDR3 nucleotide sequence: TGTGTCAGCAGCTTAGTTCCCGCAGGGATTCCCAAAAACATTCAGTACTTC. Full variable domain (rest looked up from reference TRBV7-2 and TRBJ2-4): GAGVSQSPSNKVTEKGKDVELRCDPISGHTALYWYRQSLGQGLEFLIYFQGNSAPDKSGLPSDRFSAERTGGSVSTLTIQRTQQEDSAVYLCVSSLVPAGIPKNIQYFGAGTRLSVL.

In its sample, this clonotype was seen many times. Sequence at one end of the junction differs from germline and may be a read error. This chain joins TRBV4-1 and TRBJ2-4, with D perhaps matching TRBD1 (6 bases). Germline lookup yields CDR1 MGHRA and CDR2 YSYEKL. The CDR3 spans 13 residues. The CDR3 DNA sequence: TGCGCCAGCAGCCAAGATCAACCGGGACACCCTGACTTC. This translates into CASSQDQPGHPDF.

The chain links TRBV7-3 to TRBJ2-7; TRBD1 matches at 8 bases. The closer fit of TRBJ2-1 to the DNA end suggests the J call may be wrong. CDR1 SGHTA and CDR2 FQGTGA come from the germline V gene. The length of the CDR3 is 16 residues. The CDR3, as DNA: TGTGCCAGCAGCGACCACAGGGGGGAGGTGGGGAATGAGCAGTTCTTC. Translating it yields CASSDHRGEVGNEQFF.

This clonotype has ten or more counts. The chain joins TRBV10-3 to TRBJ1-1, with a tentative D call TRBD1 (6 bases). The CDR3 extends over 13 amino acids. Trimming removed 10 bases at V and 4 bases at J, with 16 bases between. The germline CDR1 and CDR2 sequences are ENHRY and SYGVKD. CDR3 nucleotide sequence: TGTGCCAGCGAGGGGGGAGAGGGCACTGAAGCTTTCTTT. It is translated as CASEGGEGTEAFF.

This clonotype was seen only a few times. V usage is TRBV19 and J usage is TRBJ1-1; TRBD1 might be the D (6 bases). Trimming left V 3 bases short and J 9 bases short, with 17 bases between. This CDR3 spans 14 amino acids. Germline-derived CDR1 and CDR2 are LNHDA and SQIVND (reference sequence). The CDR3 nucleotides are TGTGCCAGTAGTATGACCCGGACAGAGGCGAAAGCTTTCTTT. Its translation: CASSMTRTEAKAFF. The whole variable domain, filled in from reference TRBV19 and TRBJ1-1, reads DGGITQSPKYLFRKEGQNVTLSCEQNLNHDAMYWYRQDPGQGLRLIYYSQIVNDFQKGDIAEGYSVSREKKESFPLTVTSAQKNPTAFYLCASSMTRTEAKAFFGQGTRLTVV.

In its sample, this clonotype was seen a few times. The CDR3 loop reads CASSQVIQQETQYF. CDR3 sequence (DNA): TGTGCCAGCAGCCAAGTAATACAGCAAGAGACCCAGTACTTC. The chain employs TRBV3-1 and TRBJ2-5; D is unresolved. The V and J ends lost 1 base and 2 bases respectively, with 8 bases between them. The CDR3 extends over 14 amino acids. Germline-derived CDR1 and CDR2 are LGHDT and YNNKEL (reference sequence).

V is TRBV6-5 and J is TRBJ1-2, with D tentatively TRBD1 (5 bases). This CDR3 spans 14 amino acids. The ends were cut back, 7 bases at V and 0 bases at J, with 12 bases in the middle. Germline CDR1 MNHEY, CDR2 SVGAGI. CDR3 region: CASTAGPANYGYTF. The CDR3 coding sequence is TGTGCCAGCACGGCGGGACCGGCTAACTATGGCTACACCTTC.

This clonotype showed up many times. CDR3 nucleotide sequence: TGTGCCAGCAGCTTACGGACAGGGGGAATACCAGATACGCAGTATTTT. It codes for CASSLRTGGIPDTQYF. The rearrangement joins TRBV7-2 to TRBJ2-3, with 10 positions matching TRBD1. The CDR3 has 16 residues. V lost 2 bases and J lost 4; bases outside the gene matches: 6. Germline V gene sequence: CDR1 SGHTA, CDR2 FQGNSA.

The chain links TRBV6-2 or TRBV6-3 to TRBJ2-7; D not certain. Gene TRBJ2-5 matches the end of the DNA better, so the J call may be wrong. The CDR3 extends over 13 amino acids. The germline CDR1 and CDR2 sequences are MNHEY and SVGEGT. The CDR3 region has the DNA TGTGCCAGCAGTAACAGAGGCGGCGAGACCCAGTACTTC. Protein sequence: CASSNRGGETQYF.

Remarks on this clonotype: A much larger clone lies one base from this, so it may be a read error. The gene calls are TRBV9 and TRBJ2-1; possibly TRBD1 or TRBD2 for D (6 bases each). The J call may be in error: the DNA end matches TRBJ2-7 better. This CDR3 has 18 amino acids. Germline values: CDR1 SGDLS, CDR2 YYNGEE. CDR3 bases: TGTGCCAGCAGCGAGACTAGGGGGGCGGGGAGGTCCTACAATGAGCAGTACTTC. It specifies CASSETRGAGRSYNEQYF.

The J gene is TRBJ1-2, the V gene TRBV6-2 or TRBV6-3; 7 nucleotides match TRBD1. Germline values: CDR1 MNHEY, CDR2 SVGEGT. V shed 6 bases, J shed 4 bases, and the junction held 11 bases outside the gene matches. This CDR3 contains 15 residues. The CDR3 spells CASSWEDRVLYGYTF. As DNA, the CDR3 is TGTGCCAGCAGCTGGGAAGACAGGGTACTCTATGGCTACACCTTC.

This clonotype occurred many times. The chain joins TRBV2 to TRBJ2-1, with 7 bases fitting TRBD2. CDR1 SNHLY and CDR2 FYNNEI come from the germline V gene. The CDR3 runs to 15 residues. V shed 3 bases, J shed 1 base, and the junction held 3 bases outside the gene matches. CDR3 sequence (DNA): TGTGCCAGCAGTGAGGGGACTATATCCTACAATGAGCAGTTCTTC. It encodes CASSEGTISYNEQFF.

The chain combines TRBV10-3 with TRBJ2-3; 10 positions agree with TRBD2. Germline loops: CDR1 ENHRY, CDR2 SYGVKD. The CDR3 covers 18 residues. Trimming took 2 bases from V and 5 from J; bases not matched to a gene: 13. CDR3 in amino acids: CAISEGGRASGREDTQYF. CDR3 DNA sequence: TGTGCCATCAGTGAGGGGGGTCGTGCTAGCGGGAGAGAAGATACGCAGTATTTT.

There are many counts of this clonotype. DNA of the CDR3: TGTGCCAGCAGCATCGGGTTTCAAGAGACCCAGTACTTC. This translates into CASSIGFQETQYF. The rearrangement joins TRBV5-5 to TRBJ2-5; D unresolved. Germline CDR1 SGHKS, CDR2 YYEKEE (reference sequence). The CDR3 length is 13 residues. Between the trimmed V and J ends, which lost 4 bases and 2 bases, there was a span of 9 bases.

This clonotype was detected a few times. The CDR3 DNA reads as TGTGCCAGCAGCTCGGCAGGGCTCAGGGGCAGGGCTTTCTTT. It is translated as CASSSAGLRGRAFF. The chain recombines TRBV7-9 with TRBJ1-1; D may be TRBD1 (6 bases). CDR3 length: 14 residues. V gave up 4 bases and J gave up 11 bases, with 20 bases separating them. Germline V gene data show CDR1 as SEHNR and CDR2 as FQNEAQ (reference sequence).

CDR3 DNA sequence: TGTGCCAGCATACTAGACGGCAACACCGGGGAGCTGTTTTTT. Encoded protein: CASILDGNTGELFF. The chain carries TRBV2 and TRBJ2-2, with a tentative D call TRBD2 (5 bases). The CDR3 length is 14 residues. Germline CDR1 reads SNHLY; CDR2 reads FYNNEI. Trimming stripped 7 bases from V and 2 bases from J, with 11 bases between.